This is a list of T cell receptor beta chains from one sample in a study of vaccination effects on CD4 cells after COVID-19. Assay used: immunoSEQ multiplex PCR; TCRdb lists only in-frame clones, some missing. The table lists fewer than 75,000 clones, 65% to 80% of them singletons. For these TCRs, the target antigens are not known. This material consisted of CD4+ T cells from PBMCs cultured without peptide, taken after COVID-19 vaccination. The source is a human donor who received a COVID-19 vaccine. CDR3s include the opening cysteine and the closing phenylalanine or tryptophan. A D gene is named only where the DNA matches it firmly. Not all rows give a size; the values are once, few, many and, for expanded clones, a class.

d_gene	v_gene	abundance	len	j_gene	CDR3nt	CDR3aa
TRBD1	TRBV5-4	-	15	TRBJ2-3	TGTGCCAGCAGCCCCGACAGGGGGCAAGTAGATACGCAGTATTTT	CASSPDRGQVDTQYF
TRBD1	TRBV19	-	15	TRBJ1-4	TGTGCCAGTAGCCTCTGGGGACAGGGTAAAGAAAAACTGTTTTTT	CASSLWGQGKEKLFF
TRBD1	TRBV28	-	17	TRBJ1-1	TGTGCCAGCAGTAAAACAGGGGGCGCGTTCCGGAACACTGAAGCTTTCTTT	CASSKTGGAFRNTEAFF
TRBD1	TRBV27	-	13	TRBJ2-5	TGTGCCAGCAGCCGGGACAGGGAAGAGACCCAGTACTTC	CASSRDREETQYF
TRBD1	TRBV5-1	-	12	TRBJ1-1	TGCGCCAGCAGCTTGGACAGGGGGCAAGCTTTCTTT	CASSLDRGQAFF
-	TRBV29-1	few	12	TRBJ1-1	TGCAGCGTTCTTCACGGGAGCACTGAAGCTTTCTTT	CSVLHGSTEAFF
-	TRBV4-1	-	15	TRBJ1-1	TGCGCCAGCAGCCAAGGGGGACTGCATAACACTGAAGCTTTCTTT	CASSQGGLHNTEAFF
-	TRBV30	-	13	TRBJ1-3	TGTGCCTGGGCCCAGGGATCTGGAAACACCATATATTTT	CAWAQGSGNTIYF
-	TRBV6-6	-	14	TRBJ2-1	TGTGCCAGCAGGGGGGGGGCTAACTACAATGAGCAGTTCTTC	CASRGGANYNEQFF
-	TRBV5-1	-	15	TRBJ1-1	TGCGCCAGCAGCTTATATTGGGGCGAGGACACTGAAGCTTTCTTT	CASSLYWGEDTEAFF
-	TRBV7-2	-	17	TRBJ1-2	TGTGCCAGCAGGTCCCTGTCGGCCTCTTCGAGAAACTATGGCTACACCTTC	CASRSLSASSRNYGYTF
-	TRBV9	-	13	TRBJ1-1	TGTGCCAGCAGCGTAGAACCGGGTGGTGAAGCTTTCTTT	CASSVEPGGEAFF
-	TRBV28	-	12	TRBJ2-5	TGTGCCAGCAGTACAGTCCAAGAGACCCAGTACTTC	CASSTVQETQYF
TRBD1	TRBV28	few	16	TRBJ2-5	TGTGCCAGCAGTTTACTAGGGACAGGGTCGCAAGAGACCCAGTACTTC	CASSLLGTGSQETQYF
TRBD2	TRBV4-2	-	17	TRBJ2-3	TGTGCCAGCAGCCAAGACAGAAGCGGGGGATCCACAGATACGCAGTATTTT	CASSQDRSGGSTDTQYF
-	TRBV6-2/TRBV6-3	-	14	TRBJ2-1	TGTGCCAGCAGTCGCCCCACGTCGGGCAATGAGCAGTTCTTC	CASSRPTSGNEQFF
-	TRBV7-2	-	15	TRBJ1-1	TGTGCCAGCAGCTTTTCAGGGGCGAGGAACACTGAAGCTTTCTTT	CASSFSGARNTEAFF
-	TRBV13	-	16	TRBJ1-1	TGTGCCAGCAGCTTAGGTAGTCAAGGAAGGAACACTGAAGCTTTCTTT	CASSLGSQGRNTEAFF
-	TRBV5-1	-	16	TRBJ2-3	TGCGCCAGCAGCGTTGGTCCGGTGGGGTCGGCAGATACGCAGTATTTT	CASSVGPVGSADTQYF
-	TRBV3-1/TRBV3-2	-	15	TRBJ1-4	TGTGCCAGCAGCCACCTCAGGGTAGAACGTGAAAAACTGTTTTTT	CASSHLRVEREKLFF
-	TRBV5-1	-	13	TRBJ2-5	TGCGCCAGCAGCTGGAGAGATCAAGAGACCCAGTACTTC	CASSWRDQETQYF
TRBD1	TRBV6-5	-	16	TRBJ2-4	TGTGCCAGCAGTTACTCGAGGGCAGGGGGCAAAAACATTCAGTACTTC	CASSYSRAGGKNIQYF
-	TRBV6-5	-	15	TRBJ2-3	TGTGCCAGCAGTTTCCGGGCAGGCGGTACGGATACGCAGTATTTT	CASSFRAGGTDTQYF
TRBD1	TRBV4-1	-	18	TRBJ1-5	TGCGCCAGCAGCCAAGATCAGGCAGGGGGCTCGGTTCGTCAGCCCCAGCATTTT	CASSQDQAGGSVRQPQHF
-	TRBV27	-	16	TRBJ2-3	TGTGCCAGCAGATTCTCACCACCCCAGGGCACAGATACGCAGTATTTT	CASRFSPPQGTDTQYF
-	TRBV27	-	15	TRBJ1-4	TGTGCCAGCAGTTTAACACCGGCAACTAATGAAAAACTGTTTTTT	CASSLTPATNEKLFF
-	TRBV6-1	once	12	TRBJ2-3	TGTGCCAGCAGTGAAATCAGAAATACGCAGTATTTT	CASSEIRNTQYF
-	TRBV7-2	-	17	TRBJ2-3	TGTGCCAGCAGCGCCCCGGGAGCGGGCCCAAGCACAGATACGCAGTATTTT	CASSAPGAGPSTDTQYF
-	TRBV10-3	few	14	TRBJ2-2	TGTGCCATCAGTGATTCGGGAATCGTCGGGGAGCTGTTTTTT	CAISDSGIVGELFF
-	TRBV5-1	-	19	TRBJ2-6	TGCGCCAGCAGCTCTGGAGGGCAGGGGTCCAAATCTGGGGCCAACGTCCTGACTTTC	CASSSGGQGSKSGANVLTF
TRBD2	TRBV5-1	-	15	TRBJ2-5	TGCGCCAGCAGCCCCCGGACTAGCGCACAAGAGACCCAGTACTTC	CASSPRTSAQETQYF
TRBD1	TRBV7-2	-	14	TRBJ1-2	TGTGCCAGCAACAGGGACAGGGCGAACTATGGCTACACCTTC	CASNRDRANYGYTF
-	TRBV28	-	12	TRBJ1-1	TGTGCCAGCAGTTTATCGTTAGGAAAAGCTTTCTTT	CASSLSLGKAFF
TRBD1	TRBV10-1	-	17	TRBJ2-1	TGCGCCAGCAGTGAGTCAAGGGGGACAGGGGGTCTCAATGAGCAGTTCTTC	CASSESRGTGGLNEQFF
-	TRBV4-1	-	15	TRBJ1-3	TGCGCCAGCAGCCAACCCATCCGCTCTGGAAACACCATATATTTT	CASSQPIRSGNTIYF
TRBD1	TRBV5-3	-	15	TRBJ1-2	TGTGCCAGAAGCTGGGACAGGGTCGGATACTATGGCTACACCTTC	CARSWDRVGYYGYTF
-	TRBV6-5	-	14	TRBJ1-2	TGTGCCAGCAGTCGAAGACAGGCTAACTATGGCTACACCTTC	CASSRRQANYGYTF
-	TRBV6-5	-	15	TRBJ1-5	TGTGCCAGCAGGAACAGGCCATATAGCAATCAGCCCCAGCATTTT	CASRNRPYSNQPQHF
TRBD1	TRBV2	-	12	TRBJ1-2	TGTGCCAGCCGAGACAGGGGGCAGGGCTACACCTTC	CASRDRGQGYTF
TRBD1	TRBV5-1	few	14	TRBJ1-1	TGCGCCAGCGGGACGACAGGGGGGAACACTGAAGCTTTCTTT	CASGTTGGNTEAFF
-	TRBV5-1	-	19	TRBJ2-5	TGCGCCAGCAGCTTGTTTGGGGGAAGTTCGGGGGATCACGGGGAGACCCAGTACTTC	CASSLFGGSSGDHGETQYF
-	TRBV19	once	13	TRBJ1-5	TGTGCCAGGGGAAGGGGGTACAATCAGCCCCAGCATTTT	CARGRGYNQPQHF
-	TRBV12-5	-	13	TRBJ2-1	TGTGCTAGTGGTTTAAACAGGGTCGGTGAGCAGTTCTTC	CASGLNRVGEQFF
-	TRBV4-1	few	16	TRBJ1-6	TGCGCCAGCAAGTCCCAGGAGAGCTCCTATAATTCACCCCTCCACTTT	CASKSQESSYNSPLHF
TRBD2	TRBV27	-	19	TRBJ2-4	TGTGCCAGCAGGAGACTAGCGGCCGAAAGGGTGACGGCCAAAAACATTCAGTACTTC	CASRRLAAERVTAKNIQYF
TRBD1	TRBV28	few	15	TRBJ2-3	TGTGCCAGCAGTCCCCCCGGGACAGGACGGGATACGCAGTATTTT	CASSPPGTGRDTQYF
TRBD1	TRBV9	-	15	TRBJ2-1	TGTGCCAGCAGGTCTACAGGGGGCGCTTTGAATGAGCAGTTCTTC	CASRSTGGALNEQFF
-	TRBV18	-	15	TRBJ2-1	TGTGCCAGCTCACCTCACGTGGGAGACTACAATGAGCAGTTCTTC	CASSPHVGDYNEQFF
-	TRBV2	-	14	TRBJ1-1	TGTGCCAGCACCCGCGAGGGGGGCGAGACTGAAGCTTTCTTT	CASTREGGETEAFF
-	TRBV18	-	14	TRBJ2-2	TGTGCCAGCTCACCCGGGTCTAACACCGGGGAGCTGTTTTTT	CASSPGSNTGELFF
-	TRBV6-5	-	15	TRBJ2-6	TGTGCCAGCAGTTATAAAGGGGCTGGGGCCAACGTCCTGACTTTC	CASSYKGAGANVLTF
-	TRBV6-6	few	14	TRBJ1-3	TGTGCCAGCAGCCGTTTGGACTCTGGAAACACCATATATTTT	CASSRLDSGNTIYF
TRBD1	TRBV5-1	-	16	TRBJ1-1	TGCGCCAGCAGCTCATCAAGACAGGGGGAGAACACTGAAGCTTTCTTT	CASSSSRQGENTEAFF
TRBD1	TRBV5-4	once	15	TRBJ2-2	TGTGCCAGCAGATGGGGACAGGGGGAAACCGGGGAGCTGTTTTTT	CASRWGQGETGELFF
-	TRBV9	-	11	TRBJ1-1	TGTGCCAGCAGCGGGGCAGGTGAAGCTTTCTTT	CASSGAGEAFF
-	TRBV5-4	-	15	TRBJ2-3	TGTGCCAGCAGCCTTACCGGGAGAAGCACAGATACGCAGTATTTT	CASSLTGRSTDTQYF
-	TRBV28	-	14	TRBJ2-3	TGTGCCAGCAGTTTCAAGGGGGGGCCGAATACGCAGTATTTT	CASSFKGGPNTQYF